These T cell receptor beta chains were read from a single sample in a study of T-cell memory formation after mild COVID-19. TCRdb re-called the 5' RACE reads with MiXCR, one entry per CDR3 protein. Of about 610,000 distinct CDR3 sequences listed, approximately 15% are singletons. Sample: PBMCs or a T cell subset sorted from them (not recorded which). These receptors came from an adult woman who had mild COVID-19 (a few samples of this study predate the infection). Cell type and time point are not known. Each CDR3 is given with its conserved first and last residue. D genes are given only for firm matches. Expanded clones are given a class, and other clones once, few, many or no size at all.

V: TRBV11-2
D: TRBD2
size: -
J: TRBJ2-2
DNA: TGTGCCAGCAGCCGAATTAGCGGGGGGGCAAGGTCGAACACCGGGGAGCTGTTTTTT
CDR3: CASSRISGGARSNTGELFF

V: TRBV7-6
D: -
size: many
J: TRBJ2-2
DNA: TGTGCCAGCAGCCGTCAGGGATCGGCCTCGAACACCGGGGAGCTGTTTTTT
CDR3: CASSRQGSASNTGELFF

V: TRBV19
D: -
size: -
J: TRBJ1-2
DNA: TGTGCCAGTAGGGGAGGGGGTAGCTATGGCTACACCTTC
CDR3: CASRGGGSYGYTF

V: TRBV19
D: TRBD2
size: few
J: TRBJ2-1
DNA: TGTGCCAGTAGTATGGGACTAGCGGGATCCTACAATGAGCAGTTCTTC
CDR3: CASSMGLAGSYNEQFF

V: TRBV7-2
D: -
size: -
J: TRBJ2-2
DNA: TGTGCCAGCAGCTTATCCTCTTGGAAAACCGGGGAGCTGTTTTTT
CDR3: CASSLSSWKTGELFF

V: TRBV24-1
D: -
size: once
J: TRBJ1-5
DNA: TGTGCCACCAGTGGGCAGGGATGGAGCAATCAGCCCCAGCATTTT
CDR3: CATSGQGWSNQPQHF

V: TRBV4-1
D: TRBD2
size: few
J: TRBJ2-5
DNA: TGCGCCAGCAGCGAGCGATTGGGACTAGCGGGGGAAGAGACCCAGTACTTC
CDR3: CASSERLGLAGEETQYF

V: TRBV18
D: TRBD1
size: -
J: TRBJ2-1
DNA: TGTGCCAGCTCACCCTGGAGTTGGACAGGGGACTACAATGAGCAGTTCTTC
CDR3: CASSPWSWTGDYNEQFF

V: TRBV4-2
D: TRBD2
size: many
J: TRBJ2-7
DNA: TGTGCCAGCAGCCAAGTACTAGCGGGAGTTGACCTCTCCTACGAGCAGTACTTC
CDR3: CASSQVLAGVDLSYEQYF

V: TRBV18
D: -
size: -
J: TRBJ2-1
DNA: TGTGCCAGCTCACCAGCTAGAAACCCCGACCTGAACTTC
CDR3: CASSPARNPDLNF

V: TRBV9
D: -
size: few
J: TRBJ2-5
DNA: TGTGCCAGCAGCGTATGGGACAAGGAGCAAGAGACCCAGTACTTC
CDR3: CASSVWDKEQETQYF

V: TRBV19
D: -
size: once
J: TRBJ1-5
DNA: TGTGCCAGTAGTACTGGGGGGGATGGTCAGCCCCAGCATTTT
CDR3: CASSTGGDGQPQHF

V: TRBV6-5
D: TRBD2
size: -
J: TRBJ2-1
DNA: TGTGCCAGCAGTTTCCTAGCGGGAAAAAGTGGGCCGGCCTTCTACAATGAGCAGTTCTTC
CDR3: CASSFLAGKSGPAFYNEQFF

V: TRBV7-9
D: -
size: few
J: TRBJ2-2
DNA: TGTGCCAGCAGCCCGGACCCGACAGCGAACACCGGGGAGCTGTTTTTT
CDR3: CASSPDPTANTGELFF

V: TRBV4-2
D: -
size: few
J: TRBJ2-1
DNA: TGTGCCAGCAGCCAAGGAAATAGCGCCTACAATGAGCAGTTCTTC
CDR3: CASSQGNSAYNEQFF

V: TRBV4-1
D: TRBD2
size: few
J: TRBJ2-1
DNA: TGCGCCAGCAGCCTTGAAACTAGCGGGAGGGCCTCTGAGCAGTTCTTC
CDR3: CASSLETSGRASEQFF

V: TRBV12-3/TRBV12-4
D: TRBD1
size: -
J: TRBJ1-1
DNA: TGTGCCAGCAGCCTGGACAGGGTGTACGGTCACACTGAAGCTTTCTTT
CDR3: CASSLDRVYGHTEAFF

V: TRBV15
D: -
size: -
J: TRBJ2-6
DNA: TGTGCCACCAGCACGCTCAAGTCTGGGGCCAACGTCCTGACTTTC
CDR3: CATSTLKSGANVLTF

V: TRBV5-4
D: -
size: few
J: TRBJ2-3
DNA: TGTGCCCTGAGTGGGGCCTTGGAGGCAGATACGCAGTATTTT
CDR3: CALSGALEADTQYF

V: TRBV7-2
D: -
size: -
J: TRBJ2-7
DNA: TGTGCCAGCAGCTTAGAATCGACTGTTACCTACGAGCAGTACTTC
CDR3: CASSLESTVTYEQYF

V: TRBV24-1
D: TRBD2
size: few
J: TRBJ2-1
DNA: TGTGCCACCAGTGATCCTCCAGGAGCGGGAGCTCGCAATGAGCAGTTCTTC
CDR3: CATSDPPGAGARNEQFF

V: TRBV7-2
D: TRBD1
size: many
J: TRBJ1-1
DNA: TGTGCCAGCAGCTTAGCGACAGGGAGGGGGACTGAAGCTTTCTTT
CDR3: CASSLATGRGTEAFF

V: TRBV18
D: -
size: -
J: TRBJ2-1
DNA: TGTGCCAGCGCCCTAGGGCAGTATAAGAATGAGCAGTTCTTC
CDR3: CASALGQYKNEQFF

V: TRBV24-1
D: TRBD1
size: -
J: TRBJ2-2
DNA: TGTGCCACCAGTGATTCCGGGACAGTGAACACCGGGGAGCTGTTTTTT
CDR3: CATSDSGTVNTGELFF

V: TRBV29-1
D: -
size: few
J: TRBJ2-2
DNA: TGCAGCGTTGGGCGCCAGGAGGGCACCGGGGAGCTGTTTTTT
CDR3: CSVGRQEGTGELFF

V: TRBV5-1
D: TRBD2
size: few
J: TRBJ2-1
DNA: TGCGCCAGCAGCTTAGTAGGGGCTAGCGGGGGAGTCTCCTACAATGAGCAGTTCTTC
CDR3: CASSLVGASGGVSYNEQFF

V: TRBV7-6
D: TRBD1
size: -
J: TRBJ2-7
DNA: TGTGCCAGCAGCCTACTGACAGGGAGCCACGAGCAGTACTTC
CDR3: CASSLLTGSHEQYF

V: TRBV3-1
D: TRBD1
size: few
J: TRBJ1-5
DNA: TGTGCCAGCAGCCCAGGGACAGGTGGGAGCGGACAGCCCCAGCATTTT
CDR3: CASSPGTGGSGQPQHF

V: TRBV3-1
D: -
size: -
J: TRBJ2-7
DNA: TGTGCCAGCAGCCAAGCGAGTTGGAACGAGCAGTACTTC
CDR3: CASSQASWNEQYF

V: TRBV15
D: TRBD2
size: -
J: TRBJ2-5
DNA: TGTGCCACCAGCAGAGCAACTAGCGGGTACCAAGAGACCCAGTACTTC
CDR3: CATSRATSGYQETQYF

V: TRBV7-9
D: -
size: -
J: TRBJ2-5
DNA: TGTGCCAGCAGCTTAGTCGGGAGTCGCCAAGAGACCCAGTACTTC
CDR3: CASSLVGSRQETQYF

V: TRBV27
D: TRBD1
size: few
J: TRBJ2-7
DNA: TGTGCCAGCAGTTTAGGGACAGGGGCCGAGCAGTACTTC
CDR3: CASSLGTGAEQYF

V: TRBV12-3/TRBV12-4
D: TRBD2
size: few
J: TRBJ2-3
DNA: TGTGCCAGCAGTTCAGGTAGCGGGGGAAATACGCAGTATTTT
CDR3: CASSSGSGGNTQYF

V: TRBV30
D: TRBD1
size: -
J: TRBJ1-1
DNA: TGTGCCTGGAGTCCCTACAGGGGGCTCACTGAAGCTTTCTTT
CDR3: CAWSPYRGLTEAFF

V: TRBV19
D: TRBD2
size: -
J: TRBJ2-7
DNA: TGTGCCAGTAGTATCGTCCTGACTAGCGGGACATCCTTCTACGAGCAGTACTTC
CDR3: CASSIVLTSGTSFYEQYF

V: TRBV19
D: TRBD2
size: few
J: TRBJ2-5
DNA: TGTGCCAGTAGTAGCGGGGGGGCCTCAGAGACCCAGTACTTC
CDR3: CASSSGGASETQYF

V: TRBV15
D: -
size: -
J: TRBJ2-4
DNA: TGTGCCACCAAGTTGATGCCGGCTAAAAACATTCAGTACTTC
CDR3: CATKLMPAKNIQYF

V: TRBV20-1
D: TRBD2
size: -
J: TRBJ2-1
DNA: TGCAGTGCTAGAGTTAGCGGCGGGGGGCCATATAATGAGCAGTTCTTC
CDR3: CSARVSGGGPYNEQFF

V: TRBV6-2/TRBV6-3
D: -
size: -
J: TRBJ2-6
DNA: TGTGCCAGCACCCAACCCGTCCCGGGGGCTGGGGCCAACGTCCTGACTTTC
CDR3: CASTQPVPGAGANVLTF

V: TRBV25-1
D: TRBD2
size: few
J: TRBJ2-1
DNA: TGTGCCAGTAAAGTTAGCGGGAGCGGGAATGAGCAGTTCTTC
CDR3: CASKVSGSGNEQFF

V: TRBV7-6
D: TRBD1
size: -
J: TRBJ2-7
DNA: TGTGCCAGCAGCTCAACAGGGGGGGAGCAGTACTTC
CDR3: CASSSTGGEQYF

V: TRBV5-5
D: -
size: few
J: TRBJ2-1
DNA: TGTGCCAGCAGCTTGTATCCTGGGACCTACAATGAGCAGTTCTTC
CDR3: CASSLYPGTYNEQFF

V: TRBV6-1
D: -
size: few
J: TRBJ2-7
DNA: TGTGCCAGCAGTGTCTGGAAGATCCAGGGAGGATACGAGCAGTACTTC
CDR3: CASSVWKIQGGYEQYF

V: TRBV6-5
D: TRBD1
size: -
J: TRBJ2-7
DNA: TGTGCCAGCTGGGACAGGGGGCGAGGTGAGCAGTACTTC
CDR3: CASWDRGRGEQYF

V: TRBV29-1
D: -
size: -
J: TRBJ2-3
DNA: TGCAGCACCCGGACCGGGGATACGCAGTATTTT
CDR3: CSTRTGDTQYF

V: TRBV10-3
D: -
size: few
J: TRBJ2-3
DNA: TGTGCCATCATGAGCACAGATACGCAGTATTTT
CDR3: CAIMSTDTQYF

V: TRBV2
D: -
size: -
J: TRBJ1-6
DNA: TGTGCCAGCAGTGGGGGGCCATCCCTCCTTAATTCACCCCTCCACTTT
CDR3: CASSGGPSLLNSPLHF

V: TRBV5-1
D: TRBD1
size: many
J: TRBJ1-1
DNA: TGCGCCAGCAGCTTCCAGGGGGCTTTGCTGAACACTGAAGCTTTCTTT
CDR3: CASSFQGALLNTEAFF